The sample holds many counts of the clone carrying this TCR beta chain. As the method for making TCR beta libraries, quantitative 5'-RACE with molecular barcodes was used. TCRdb re-called the 5' RACE reads through MiXCR, storing one row per CDR3 protein. The table has 200,000 or so distinct CDR3 sequences, roughly 24% seen once. This sample was included in a study of CD8 T cells in ankylosing spondylitis. The CDR3 has 14 amino acids. With V trimmed by 6 bases and J by 6 bases, 10 bases remained unmatched. Germline V gene lookup returns CDR1 SGHVS and CDR2 FNYEAQ. Sequencing was done on a sample of blood, either unsorted or a sorted T cell fraction (not recorded which). The source is a male donor with ankylosing spondylitis or in good health (not recorded which). V usage is TRBV7-6 and J usage is TRBJ2-5; 7 bases line up with TRBD1. DNA for the CDR3: TGTGCCAGCAGACAGGGGCTAACCAACAAGACCCAGTACTTC. It yields the protein CASRQGLTNKTQYF.